These 26 T cell receptor beta chains were sequenced from one sample in a study of blood T cell repertoires in COVID-19. Assay used: immunoSEQ multiplex PCR; TCRdb lists only in-frame clones, some missing. Among about 87,000 clones listed, over 75% were seen once. Sequenced sample: peripheral blood. Receptor source: a human donor with acute or convalescent COVID-19. The donor label of this sample is uncertain.

The J gene is TRBJ1-1, the V gene TRBV5-6; 7 nucleotides agree with TRBD1. Trimming removed 0 bases from V and 0 bases from J; junction bases left unmatched: 8. This CDR3 comprises 17 residues. The germline gives CDR1 SGHDT, CDR2 YYEEEE. The CDR3 region has the DNA TGTGCCAGCAGCTTGGTCCGGGACAGCACCATGAACACTGAAGCTTTCTTT. Protein product: CASSLVRDSTMNTEAFF.

V and J are TRBV7-3 and TRBJ1-6; 11 positions match TRBD1. The CDR3 sequence is 16 residues long. The V gene end was trimmed by 0 bases and the J gene end by 12 bases; junction bases not matched to a gene: 7. Germline V gives CDR1 SGHTA, CDR2 FQGTGA. In DNA, the CDR3 is TGTGCCAGCAGCTTAACCCAGAGGGGACAGGGGGGACCCCTCCACTTT. Translating it yields CASSLTQRGQGGPLHF.

The V call is TRBV28, the J call TRBJ2-3, with 12 bases fitting TRBD2. The CDR3 extends over 17 amino acids. V shed 5 bases, J shed 0 bases, and the junction held 6 bases outside the gene matches. Germline V gives CDR1 MDHEN, CDR2 SYDVKM. CDR3 DNA sequence: TGTGCCAGCAGTATCCCCGGACTAGCGGGGAGCACAGATACGCAGTATTTT. Its translation: CASSIPGLAGSTDTQYF.

The chain couples TRBV24-1 to TRBJ2-5, with D perhaps matching TRBD1 (5 bases). V gave up 0 bases and J gave up 2 bases, with 6 bases separating them. CDR3 length equals 14 residues. Germline V CDR1 and CDR2: KGHDR, SFDVKD. The CDR3 reads CATSDLRQQETQYF. The CDR3 nucleotides are TGTGCCACCAGTGATTTGAGACAGCAAGAGACCCAGTACTTC.

V usage is TRBV2 and J usage is TRBJ1-1; 7 bases are a match to TRBD1. The V gene end was trimmed by 5 bases and the J gene end by 0 bases; junction bases not matched to a gene: 6. Germline CDR1 SNHLY, CDR2 FYNNEI. The CDR3 loop spans 15 amino acids. CDR3 DNA: TGTGCCAGCAGTTGGGACAGCACAATGAACACTGAAGCTTTCTTT. Encoded protein: CASSWDSTMNTEAFF.

The chain couples TRBV7-8 to TRBJ1-5; TRBD1 aligns across 7 bases. The germline CDR1 and CDR2 sequences are SGHVS and FQNEAQ. Trimming at V came to 2 bases and at J to 6 bases, leaving 1 base not matched to a gene. The CDR3 consists of 13 residues. As DNA, the CDR3 is TGTGCCAGCAGCTTACCAGGGGGTCAGCCCCAGCATTTT. It specifies CASSLPGGQPQHF.

The chain combines TRBV4-1 with TRBJ2-3, with D maybe TRBD2 (7 bases). Trimming took 11 bases from V and 3 from J, leaving 15 bases between them. Germline V lookup: CDR1 MGHRA, CDR2 YSYEKL. The CDR3 is made up of 13 amino acids. The CDR3 loop is CASRGGGTDTQYF. CDR3 coding DNA: TGCGCCTCCAGGGGCGGGGGTACAGATACGCAGTATTTT.

This chain uses TRBV5-1 with TRBJ1-6; TRBD1 is a possible D gene (6 bases). V dropped 3 bases and J dropped 10 bases, with 17 bases sitting between them. CDR1 and CDR2 (germline): SGHRS, YFSETQ. This CDR3 contains 15 residues. CDR3 sequence reads: CASSSGQPPGSPLHF. CDR3 coding DNA: TGCGCCAGCAGCTCCGGACAGCCCCCCGGGTCACCCCTCCACTTT.

This chain links TRBV19 with TRBJ2-7, with D possibly TRBD2 on 6 matching bases. The V gene's germline CDR1 is LNHDA and CDR2 SQIVND (reference sequence). V was trimmed by 6 bases and J by 1 base, leaving 13 bases between them. CDR3 length: 14 amino acids. This chain's CDR3 is CASREGPLSYEQYF. CDR3 DNA sequence: TGTGCCAGTAGGGAGGGGCCACTATCCTACGAGCAGTACTTC.

This clone was counted between two and nine times. The chain employs TRBV2 and TRBJ2-7, with D perhaps TRBD1 (6 bases). CDR1 SNHLY and CDR2 FYNNEI come from the germline V gene. This CDR3 spans 12 amino acids. Trimming shortened V by 6 bases and J by 3 bases, and 9 bases separated the two germline ends. CDR3 sequence reads: CASSWTDYEQYF. The CDR3 coding sequence is TGTGCCAGCAGCTGGACAGACTACGAGCAGTACTTC.

This clone came up a few times. The chain carries TRBV24-1 and TRBJ1-2; D is unresolved. Per germline, CDR1 KGHDR and CDR2 SFDVKD. Trimming pared 3 bases from V and 7 bases from J, leaving 20 bases between. The CDR3 length is 16 residues. The CDR3 nucleotides read TGTGCCACCAGTGATCCCCGTGCTGACGCCCACAGTGGCTACACCTTC. It encodes CATSDPRADAHSGYTF.

The J gene is TRBJ1-2, the V gene TRBV6-1; no reliable D call. Germline V gene sequence: CDR1 MNHNS, CDR2 SASEGT. This CDR3 comprises 13 residues. With 1 base removed from V and 4 bases from J, the gap between germline ends came to 7 bases. CDR3 sequence reads: CASSEEQFYGYTF. CDR3 nucleotides: TGTGCCAGCAGTGAAGAACAGTTCTATGGCTACACCTTC.

This rearrangement joins TRBV5-1 to TRBJ2-7; D perhaps matches TRBD2 (6 bases). The germline gives CDR1 SGHRS, CDR2 YFSETQ. V dropped 4 bases and J dropped 2 bases, with 13 bases sitting between them. The CDR3 spans 14 residues. The CDR3 region is CASSPLPGAYEQYF. CDR3 nucleotides: TGCGCCAGCAGCCCTCTCCCGGGGGCCTACGAGCAGTACTTC. Full variable domain (outside the CDR3, taken from reference TRBV5-1 and TRBJ2-7): KAGVTQTPRYLIKTRGQQVTLSCSPISGHRSVSWYQQTPGQGLQFLFEYFSETQRNKGNFPGRFSGRQFSNSRSEMNVSTLELGDSALYLCASSPLPGAYEQYFGPGTRLTVT.

The CDR3: CAISGLAGGPNEQFF. CDR3 in DNA: TGTGCCATCAGTGGTTTAGCGGGGGGGCCTAATGAGCAGTTCTTC. The genes are TRBV10-3 and TRBJ2-1, with TRBD2 matching 11 bases. Germline-derived CDR1 and CDR2 are ENHRY and SYGVKD. The CDR3 is 15 amino acids. V lost 4 bases, J lost 7 bases, and 6 bases stayed unmatched.

This clone appeared many times. The V and J genes are TRBV4-1 and TRBJ2-1; D is undetermined. The CDR3 contains 12 residues. Germline V gives CDR1 MGHRA, CDR2 YSYEKL. With 4 bases removed from V and 5 bases from J, the gap between germline ends came to 6 bases. Here the CDR3 reads CASSPTNNEQFF. The CDR3 DNA sequence: TGCGCCAGCAGCCCTACTAACAATGAGCAGTTCTTC.

V is TRBV6-2 or TRBV6-3 and J is TRBJ2-3; D remains unclear. Germline V gene sequence: CDR1 MNHEY, CDR2 SVGEGT. The CDR3 loop spans 12 amino acids. The germline V and J ends were trimmed by 6 bases and 4 bases, with 8 bases remaining between them. This CDR3 reads CASSTLSDTQYF. DNA of the CDR3: TGTGCCAGCAGCACTCTTTCAGATACGCAGTATTTT.

The genes are TRBV4-2 and TRBJ2-7, with 8 bases identical to TRBD2. Germline CDR1 reads LGHNA; CDR2 reads YNFKEQ. The CDR3 length is 15 residues. The trim removed 5 bases at V and 0 bases at J, leaving 6 bases unmatched. For the CDR3, the DNA is TGTGCCAGCAGCGGCTTTAGCGGGGTCTCCTACGAGCAGTACTTC. This translates into CASSGFSGVSYEQYF.

The chain employs TRBV19 and TRBJ1-2; TRBD1 aligns across 9 bases. This CDR3 is 14 amino acids long. CDR1 is LNHDA, CDR2 SQIVND, per germline (reference sequence). After removal of 2 bases from V and 8 bases from J, the junction contained 6 bases not matched to a gene. CDR3 sequence reads: CASSITGGAIGYTF. CDR3 sequence (DNA): TGTGCCAGTAGTATAACAGGGGGCGCGATCGGCTACACCTTC. Using reference TRBV19 and TRBJ1-2 for the parts outside the CDR3, the full variable domain is DGGITQSPKYLFRKEGQNVTLSCEQNLNHDAMYWYRQDPGQGLRLIYYSQIVNDFQKGDIAEGYSVSREKKESFPLTVTSAQKNPTAFYLCASSITGGAIGYTFGSGTRLTVV.

The chain recombines TRBV30 with TRBJ2-7; 11 bases map to TRBD2. V was pared by 6 bases and J by 4 bases, with 2 bases of the junction left unmatched. The germline gives CDR1 GTSNPN, CDR2 SVGIG (reference sequence). The CDR3 is made up of 12 amino acids. This CDR3 reads CACTSGGYEQYF. CDR3 nucleotides: TGTGCCTGTACTAGCGGGGGTTACGAGCAGTACTTC.

V usage is TRBV19 and J usage is TRBJ2-7, with D hard to call. Trimming cost V 5 bases and J 3 bases, with 5 bases left between them. Germline CDR1 is LNHDA and CDR2 is SQIVND (reference sequence). CDR3 length equals 11 residues. The CDR3 sequence is CASSYGYEQYF. The DNA of the CDR3 is TGTGCCAGTAGTTACGGCTACGAGCAGTACTTC.

V and J are TRBV10-3 and TRBJ1-2, with D hard to call. The CDR3 covers 13 residues. Trimming left V 4 bases short and J 3 bases short, with 9 bases between. The germline V gene encodes CDR1 ENHRY and CDR2 SYGVKD. CDR3 coding DNA: TGTGCCATCAGTGGTCAGGAGGACTATGGCTACACCTTC. Translated, it gives CAISGQEDYGYTF.

V is TRBV27 and J is TRBJ2-4; TRBD1 might be the D (6 bases). The CDR3 is 12 amino acids. CDR1 is MNHEY and CDR2 is SMNVEV in the germline V gene (reference sequence). V gave up 6 bases and J gave up 8 bases, with 11 bases separating them. CDR3 coding DNA: TGTGCCAGCAGACAACAGGGATACATTCAGTACTTC. Amino acids: CASRQQGYIQYF.

DNA of the CDR3: TGTGCCAGCAGCGCCGGGCCCCGGGGGGGCACTGAAGCTTTCTTT. Translated: CASSAGPRGGTEAFF. The chain recombines TRBV7-2 with TRBJ1-1; D is perhaps TRBD1 (5 bases). V lost 5 bases, J lost 4 bases, and 17 bases lay in between. The CDR3 is 15 amino acids. Germline assignment: CDR1 SGHTA and CDR2 FQGNSA.

The gene calls are TRBV9 and TRBJ1-6; 8 positions match TRBD1. The CDR3 consists of 17 residues. V lost 2 bases, J lost 9 bases, and 13 bases stayed unmatched. Germline assignment: CDR1 SGDLS and CDR2 YYNGEE. The CDR3 sequence: CASSVTDRAGPFSPLHF. The DNA of the CDR3 is TGTGCCAGCAGCGTGACGGACAGGGCCGGGCCTTTTTCACCCCTCCACTTT.

The chain recombines TRBV10-2 with TRBJ2-7; D remains unclear. The CDR3 sequence is 15 residues long. CDR1 and CDR2 (germline): WSHSY, SAAADI. V lost 3 bases to trimming and J lost 0 bases, with 12 bases between them. CDR3 sequence (DNA): TGCGCCAGCAGTGAAATAACTCACTTCTCCTACGAGCAGTACTTC. Its translation is CASSEITHFSYEQYF.

The chain carries TRBV19 and TRBJ1-2, with D possibly being TRBD1 (6 bases). V was clipped by 5 bases and J by 5 bases, with 21 bases between them. The CDR3 is 16 residues long. The germline V gene encodes CDR1 LNHDA and CDR2 SQIVND (reference sequence). The CDR3 DNA sequence: TGTGCCAGTAGTCTTGGTCTTATGGGGGCAGCTTATGGCTACACCTTC. Its protein is CASSLGLMGAAYGYTF. The full variable domain, with the rest looked up from reference TRBV19 and TRBJ1-2, is DGGITQSPKYLFRKEGQNVTLSCEQNLNHDAMYWYRQDPGQGLRLIYYSQIVNDFQKGDIAEGYSVSREKKESFPLTVTSAQKNPTAFYLCASSLGLMGAAYGYTFGSGTRLTVV.